The 17 T cell receptor beta chains reported below all come from one sample, sequenced in a study of OX40 agonist ivuxolimab in advanced cancers. Repertoires were generated with immunoSEQ multiplex PCR, while TCRdb's copy carries only in-frame clones and drops some. The sample records 85,000 to 95,000 clones, approximately 89% being singletons. The input for sequencing was CD4+ or CD8+ T cells sorted from blood, taken in a trial of the OX40 agonist ivuxolimab. These receptors were collected from an adult with an advanced solid tumor such as melanoma, head and neck, liver or kidney cancer.

This chain joins TRBV11-2 and TRBJ2-7, with 8 bases that match TRBD1. Germline V gene data show CDR1 as SGHAT and CDR2 as FQNNGV. Trimming at V came to 5 bases and at J to 7 bases, leaving 16 bases not matched to a gene. The CDR3 totals 16 residues. The CDR3 loop reads CASSPWEGQGYREQYF. In DNA, the CDR3 is TGTGCCAGCAGCCCTTGGGAAGGACAGGGATATCGGGAGCAGTACTTC.

V gene TRBV27 combines with J gene TRBJ2-1; tentatively, D is TRBD2 (5 bases). This CDR3 has 13 residues. V was cut by 7 bases and J by 0 bases, with 7 bases left in between. CDR1 is MNHEY and CDR2 is SMNVEV in the germline V gene (reference sequence). The DNA for the CDR3 is TGTGCCAGCAAGCGGAGCTCCTACAATGAGCAGTTCTTC. It codes for CASKRSSYNEQFF.

This clone was seen only once. The chain uses TRBV5-1 and TRBJ1-1; no reliable D call. V was cut by 0 bases and J by 4 bases, with 7 bases left in between. CDR3 length equals 13 residues. Germline loops: CDR1 SGHRS, CDR2 YFSETQ. CDR3 DNA: TGCGCCAGCAGCTTGGCGGGTTTCACTGAAGCTTTCTTT. It encodes CASSLAGFTEAFF.

V gene TRBV7-9 combines with J gene TRBJ2-1; TRBD1 agrees at 8 bases. The trim removed 7 bases at V and 8 bases at J, leaving 7 bases unmatched. CDR1 and CDR2 from the germline V gene are SEHNR and FQNEAQ (reference sequence). The CDR3 loop spans 13 amino acids. Here the CDR3 reads CASIDRGGDEQFF. The DNA of the CDR3 is TGTGCCAGCATCGACAGGGGCGGGGATGAGCAGTTCTTC.

The V call is TRBV27, the J call TRBJ2-7; 7 nucleotides agree with TRBD2. Trimming cost V 2 bases and J 0 bases; bases outside gene matches: 4. There are 15 residues in the CDR3. Germline lookup yields CDR1 MNHEY and CDR2 SMNVEV (reference sequence). CDR3 sequence (DNA): TGTGCCAGCAGTTTACTAGCGGAACTCTCCTACGAGCAGTACTTC. It is translated as CASSLLAELSYEQYF.

The chain joins TRBV9 to TRBJ1-3; D perhaps matches TRBD1 (5 bases). Trimming left V 0 bases short and J 1 base short, with 8 bases between. The CDR3 is 15 residues long. CDR1 SGDLS and CDR2 YYNGEE come from the germline V gene. The DNA of the CDR3 is TGTGCCAGCAGCGTAGATCCAGGGTCTGGAAACACCATATATTTT. Amino acid sequence: CASSVDPGSGNTIYF.

This clone showed up just once. The V call is TRBV6-5, the J call TRBJ1-2, with 10 nucleotides matching TRBD1. This CDR3 contains 14 residues. V lost 7 bases, J lost 8 bases, and 10 bases stayed unmatched. CDR1 is MNHEY and CDR2 is SVGAGI in the germline V gene. The CDR3 nucleotides read TGTGCCAGCAAGACAGGGGGCGCAAGAAAAGGCTACACCTTC. Translated, it gives CASKTGGARKGYTF.

This sequence joins TRBV7-3 and TRBJ2-1; 8 bases align to TRBD1. The germline gives CDR1 SGHTA, CDR2 FQGTGA. CDR3 length: 14 amino acids. The trim removed 6 bases at V and 3 bases at J, leaving 4 bases unmatched. CDR3 nucleotides: TGTGCCAGCAGTCTACAGGGGGGCTACAATGAGCAGTTCTTC. Protein product: CASSLQGGYNEQFF.

The chain carries TRBV11-1 and TRBJ2-5; D possibly corresponds to TRBD2 (6 bases). The germline gives CDR1 SGHAT, CDR2 FQDESV (reference sequence). The CDR3 runs to 16 residues. V lost 5 bases to trimming and J lost 5 bases, with 21 bases between them. This CDR3 is CASSPAGSRARETQYF. The DNA of the CDR3 is TGTGCCAGCAGCCCGGCGGGGTCCAGGGCAAGGGAGACCCAGTACTTC.

The chain has TRBV19 and TRBJ2-2; tentatively, D is TRBD2 (5 bases). This CDR3 is built from 14 residues. V lost 5 bases to trimming and J lost 1 base, with 8 bases between them. In germline, CDR1 is LNHDA, CDR2 SQIVND (reference sequence). CDR3 residues: CASSRGLNTGELFF. CDR3 DNA sequence: TGTGCCAGTAGTCGGGGTTTGAACACCGGGGAGCTGTTTTTT.

This clone was picked up one time. The genes are TRBV19 and TRBJ2-2, with a possible D match to TRBD1 (5 bases). The V end was cut by 4 bases, the J end by 8 bases, with 11 bases between. This CDR3 has 13 residues. Germline V gives CDR1 LNHDA, CDR2 SQIVND (reference sequence). The CDR3 is CASSTGILGELFF. The CDR3 bases are TGTGCCAGTAGTACAGGGATCCTGGGGGAGCTGTTTTTT. Full variable domain (missing parts from reference TRBV19 and TRBJ2-2): DGGITQSPKYLFRKEGQNVTLSCEQNLNHDAMYWYRQDPGQGLRLIYYSQIVNDFQKGDIAEGYSVSREKKESFPLTVTSAQKNPTAFYLCASSTGILGELFFGEGSRLTVL.

This chain joins TRBV5-1 and TRBJ1-1; the D is unclear. The CDR3 runs to 17 residues. CDR1 SGHRS and CDR2 YFSETQ come from the germline V gene. V was trimmed by 0 bases and J by 0 bases, leaving 15 bases between them. For the CDR3, the DNA is TGCGCCAGCAGCTTGGATGTTGGGCAAGAAATGAACACTGAAGCTTTCTTT. Encoded protein: CASSLDVGQEMNTEAFF.

The chain recombines TRBV25-1 with TRBJ2-7, with no clear D. Trimming removed 5 bases at V and 0 bases at J, with 14 bases between. The CDR3 length is 15 residues. CDR1 and CDR2 from the germline V gene are MGHDK and SYGVNS. CDR3 nucleotides: TGTGCCAGCAGTCTCGGGCCACCTGGCTCCTACGAGCAGTACTTC. Its translation is CASSLGPPGSYEQYF.

The rearrangement uses TRBV10-3 and TRBJ2-3, with unresolved D. The CDR3 is 13 residues long. Germline V gene sequence: CDR1 ENHRY, CDR2 SYGVKD. V lost 5 bases, J lost 9 bases, and 15 bases lay in between. CDR3 loop: CAISPALKTTQYF. Written as DNA, the CDR3 is TGTGCCATCAGTCCCGCCTTAAAAACAACGCAGTATTTT.

Here the CDR3 DNA reads TGTGCCAGCTCACCACGGGGGGTCCAAGAGACCCAGTACTTC. The encoded protein is CASSPRGVQETQYF. This chain uses TRBV18 with TRBJ2-5, with D tentatively TRBD2 (6 bases). Germline V lookup: CDR1 KGHSH, CDR2 LQKENI. V was shortened by 1 base and J by 1 base, with 7 bases between the two germline ends. The CDR3 consists of 14 residues.

The rearrangement uses TRBV10-3 and TRBJ1-2; the D is unclear. CDR1 and CDR2 from the germline V gene are ENHRY and SYGVKD. The CDR3 spans 14 residues. The CDR3 sequence: CATRRSLWVDGYTF. CDR3 DNA sequence: TGTGCGACCAGAAGGAGTCTCTGGGTTGATGGCTACACCTTC.

This clone has more than one count but fewer than ten. The rearrangement uses TRBV5-1 and TRBJ1-2; D is undetermined. The germline V and J ends were trimmed by 0 bases and 7 bases, with 16 bases remaining between them. CDR1 SGHRS and CDR2 YFSETQ come from the germline V gene. This CDR3 spans 15 amino acids. DNA of the CDR3: TGCGCCAGCAGCTTGGTACCGGGAACAGATGGTGGCTACACCTTC. Its translation is CASSLVPGTDGGYTF.